This T cell receptor beta chain was profiled in a study of shared clonotypes between healthy human individuals (TCRdb year 2020). For the wider study: The cohort included a few men and a couple of women between 18 and 49 years of age. For each donor, CD4 naive and CD4 memory were each run on three plates, CD8 naive on two plates, and CD8 memory on one plate. Blood TCR repertoires of 5 or 6 healthy adults were deeply sequenced to estimate repertoire size and the extent of clonotype sharing between individuals. To increase sequencing depth and limit assay-specific biases, different laboratories used diverse techniques to prepare libraries and sequence TCR repertoires. Between about 0.9 and 10 billion PBMCs per donor were obtained by leukapheresis.

Concerning this clone: No cognate antigen has been identified for it. Per-base qualities were not stored, and no clone one base away is much larger.

V was cut back by 4 bases and J by 2 bases, leaving a gap of 24 bases between them. The CDR3 runs 18 residues from the cysteine to the phenylalanine. The read is trimmed to its CDR3 DNA, 54 bases read in frame from base 1. CDR1 and CDR2, looked up from the germline V gene, are MGHRA and YSYEKL. Results and caveats for the whole study, not just this receptor: Pairwise subsampling indicated that sequencing depth was expected to affect the degree of clonotype sharing among donors. Estimated clonotype richness was generally larger for naive than for memory subsets. Even with the large sequencing depth, rarefaction of the sorted-subset datasets indicated that sequencing was incomplete. Compared with non-shared clonotypes, the clonotypes found in all four sorted-subset donors had higher generation probabilities. The small number of donors limited the genetic and exposure-history diversity represented. Approximately 5% of naive CD4, 3.5% of naive CD8, about 2.1% of memory CD4, and more than 0.35% of memory CD8 clonotypes were shared across several donors. Only blood was sampled, and tissue TCR repertoires likely differ from those in blood.

The donors were healthy, HIV-negative adults with no recently reported acute infections or vaccinations. Every donor was a Caucasian adult living in Nashville, Tennessee, USA. CD4+ T cells were enriched by magnetic negative selection; naive cells were then positively selected on CD45RA, and the negative fraction formed the memory subset. Blood was collected by leukapheresis, and PBMCs were isolated by Ficoll-Histopaque density gradient centrifugation and then cryopreserved in liquid nitrogen vapor phase. Analytical flow cytometry was used to check the purity and quantity of each magnetically sorted T cell population. Genomic DNA was isolated from each sorted fraction and quantified by UV absorbance on a Nanodrop 2000c. Using the deep immunoSEQ assay, TCR CDR3 regions were amplified from genomic DNA by multiplex PCR. Extracted genomic DNA from each cell subset was spread evenly across all wells of several immunoSEQ 96-well plates, with each plate serving as a replicate. For sorted subsets, around 0.2 ug genomic DNA, equal to 25,000 to 35,000 T cell genomes, was loaded into each replicate PCR. Purified libraries were measured with a Qubit 3.0 fluorometer, size-checked on a Bioanalyzer 2100, and measured again with the KAPA Library Quantification kit. A separate single-read 150-cycle Illumina NextSeq 550 flow cell was used to sequence each immunoSEQ 96-well plate. On the authors' methods: The immunoSEQ output contained only junctional sequences without quality scores, so filtering could not match that applied to full-length reads. Sequences were annotated with PyIR, a Python wrapper for IgBLAST v1.9, and V/J genes and CDR3 were assigned using IMGT germline references. Reads were removed for weak V/J assignments (E-value above 1e-6), missing CDR3, stop codons, out-of-frame junctions, or ambiguous translated residues. V3J clonotypes were defined as sequences sharing the same inferred V gene, J gene, and CDR3 amino acid sequence. Percentage overlap between repertoires was calculated by dividing the number of shared unique clonotypes by the size of the smaller repertoire. Repertoire richness was assessed with RTK rarefaction, the Chao1 estimator, and Recon v2.1 estimates of unobserved clonotypes. OLGA was used to compute generation probabilities for all TCRbeta clonotypes that the gDNA method yielded from several donors. TCRdb's version of the immuneACCESS table is confined to in-frame rearrangements and falls short of the full clone set. An unresolved V gene accounts for under half of the shortfall where checked; the remainder is of unknown origin. V and J calls and clone size are as listed in that table; D and trimming were resolved from the DNA. A total of millions of clones appear in this sample, 85% to 95% of them only once. Around 0.13% of the sample is in the top ten clones.

This clonotype was obtained from a man aged 18 to 29 in good health. The sequence is built from TRBV4-1 and TRBJ2-7; the D segment is perhaps TRBD1 or TRBD2, each sharing 5 matched bases. The material sequenced was naive CD4+ T cells sorted from blood. Reading the label with the study, this specimen's cell subset or site is: CD45RA+ positively selected. The CDR3 in this case is CASSPYGSTRGSTYEQYF. The sequenced DNA is TGCGCCAGCAGCCCTTATGGGTCAACACGGGGCAGTACCTACGAGCAGTACTTC.